These 7 T cell receptor beta chains originate from one sample sequenced in a study of human T cells and chemical hapten exposure. TCRdb analysed the RACE reads with MiXCR anew, one entry per CDR3 protein. This sample carries 73,000 or so distinct CDR3 sequences, about 9% of them seen once, and the ten largest clones take about 3.5%. Time point indicated: patch test 2, 6 weeks after DPC sensitization. Treatment meaning: therapeutic diphenylcyclopropenone sensitization with weekly scalp DPC. The source was whole blood, collected in connection with sensitization to the hapten diphenylcyclopropenone (DPC). The receptors here all came from a woman in her fifties or sixties with alopecia areata. Some clones in this sample may be carry-over from other donors' samples.

The count of this clonotype is one. The chain uses TRBV27 and TRBJ2-2, with D possibly called TRBD1 or TRBD2 (6 bases each). Germline CDR1 is MNHEY and CDR2 is SMNVEV (reference sequence). Trimming removed 3 bases at V and 0 bases at J, with 11 bases between. CDR3 length equals 16 residues. CDR3 residues: CASSLIGGSNTGELFF. The CDR3 DNA sequence: TGTGCCAGCAGTTTGATAGGGGGGTCGAACACCGGGGAGCTGTTTTTT.

The chain links TRBV20-1 to TRBJ2-7, with 10 bases fitting TRBD2. This CDR3 has 14 amino acids. The germline V gene encodes CDR1 DFQATT and CDR2 SNEGSKA (reference sequence). Trimming removed 1 base from V and 3 bases from J; junction bases left unmatched: 3. The CDR3 is CSARGLAGDYEQYF. In DNA form, the CDR3 reads TGCAGTGCTAGAGGCCTAGCGGGGGACTACGAGCAGTACTTC.

The chain couples TRBV7-2 to TRBJ1-4; the match to TRBD1 covers 10 bases. The CDR3 consists of 14 residues. CDR1 is SGHTA and CDR2 is FQGNSA in the germline V gene. Losses at the gene ends were 5 bases for V and 7 bases for J; bases not matched to a gene: 4. CDR3 coding DNA: TGTGCCAGCAGCGCGGGACAGGGGAGTGAAAAACTGTTTTTT. Its protein is CASSAGQGSEKLFF. Full variable domain (remainder filled in from reference TRBV7-2 and TRBJ1-4): GAGVSQSPSNKVTEKGKDVELRCDPISGHTALYWYRQSLGQGLEFLIYFQGNSAPDKSGLPSDRFSAERTGGSVSTLTIQRTQQEDSAVYLCASSAGQGSEKLFFGSGTQLSVL.

This clonotype was observed many times. The chain uses TRBV18 and TRBJ1-1; 7 nucleotides line up with TRBD1. Losses at the gene ends were 3 bases for V and 3 bases for J; bases not matched to a gene: 10. Germline CDR1 reads KGHSH; CDR2 reads LQKENI. This CDR3 region has 16 residues. The CDR3 spells CASSPLATGVYTEAFF. In nucleotides, the CDR3 is TGTGCCAGCTCACCGCTAGCAACAGGGGTTTACACTGAAGCTTTCTTT. The variable domain in full, completed from reference TRBV18 and TRBJ1-1, reads NAGVMQNPRHLVRRRGQEARLRCSPMKGHSHVYWYRQLPEEGLKFMVYLQKENIIDESGMPKERFSAEFPKEGPSILRIQQVVRGDSAAYFCASSPLATGVYTEAFFGQGTRLTVV.

In regard to this clonotype: Possible read error: a much larger clone is one base away. The chain uses TRBV3-1 and TRBJ2-2, with 14 bases that match TRBD2. Losses at the gene ends were 4 bases for V and 7 bases for J; bases not matched to a gene: 11. Germline V gene lookup returns CDR1 LGHDT and CDR2 YNNKEL (reference sequence). This CDR3 comprises 18 residues. The CDR3 DNA reads as TGTGCCAGCAGCCCGCTAGGGACTAGCGGGAGATCTGTCGGGGAGCTGTTTTTT. It codes for CASSPLGTSGRSVGELFF.

The V gene is TRBV2, the J gene TRBJ1-2; no definite D call. Germline CDR1 reads SNHLY; CDR2 reads FYNNEI. The CDR3 is made up of 14 amino acids. V lost 6 bases, J lost 0 bases, and 11 bases lay in between. The CDR3 DNA reads as TGTGCCAGCAGCCCATTCCCTACTAACTATGGCTACACCTTC. Its translation: CASSPFPTNYGYTF.

This sequence joins TRBV6-5 and TRBJ1-2; 7 positions agree with TRBD1. Germline V gene lookup returns CDR1 MNHEY and CDR2 SVGAGI. The CDR3 is 14 amino acids. V gave up 6 bases and J gave up 4 bases; unmatched junction bases: 8. CDR3 DNA: TGTGCCAGCAGCCAAGGGGGCAGCCGCTATGGCTACACCTTC. It encodes CASSQGGSRYGYTF.